This paragraph reports one TCR beta chain. What it binds is not known. The CDR3 is made up of 16 amino acids. The V gene's germline CDR1 is GTSNPN and CDR2 SVGIG (reference sequence). After removal of 2 bases from V and 3 bases from J, the junction contained 10 bases not matched to a gene. Measured with immunoSEQ multiplex PCR; TCRdb has only the in-frame clones, and not every one. The sample comprises some 39,000 clones, 80% to 90% of which are singletons, and 22% rests with the top ten. The data derive from a study of OX40 agonist ivuxolimab in advanced cancers. Looking at the study overall: Prior anti-PD-1, anti-PD-L1 or anti-CTLA-4 therapy was allowed; 30% to 40% had some. General observations from the study: Averaged across samples, CD8+ T cells carried more expanded clones than CD4+ did.

The genes are TRBV30 and TRBJ2-3; 8 bases are shared with TRBD1. The receptor's source is an adult with an advanced solid tumor such as melanoma, head and neck, liver or kidney cancer. Specimen: CD4+ or CD8+ T cells sorted from blood, collected in a trial of the OX40 agonist ivuxolimab. CDR3 nucleotides: TGTGCCTGGAGTCCTCCGAGACAGGGGTTGACAGATACGCAGTATTTT. Its protein is CAWSPPRQGLTDTQYF.